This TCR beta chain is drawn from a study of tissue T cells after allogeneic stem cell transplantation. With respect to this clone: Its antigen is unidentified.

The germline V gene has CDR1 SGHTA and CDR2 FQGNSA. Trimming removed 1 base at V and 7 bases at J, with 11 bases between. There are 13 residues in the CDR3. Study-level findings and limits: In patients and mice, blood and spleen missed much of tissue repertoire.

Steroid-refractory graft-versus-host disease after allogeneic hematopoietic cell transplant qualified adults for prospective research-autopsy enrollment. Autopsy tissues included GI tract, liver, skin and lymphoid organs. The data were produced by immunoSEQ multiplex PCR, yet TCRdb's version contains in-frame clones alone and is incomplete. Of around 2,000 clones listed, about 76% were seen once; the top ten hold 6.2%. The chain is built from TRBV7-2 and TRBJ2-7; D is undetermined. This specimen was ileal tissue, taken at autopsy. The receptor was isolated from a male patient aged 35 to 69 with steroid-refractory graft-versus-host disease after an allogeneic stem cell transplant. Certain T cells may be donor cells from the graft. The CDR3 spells CASSLGTVWEQYF. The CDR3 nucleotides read TGTGCCAGCAGCTTAGGGACCGTTTGGGAGCAGTACTTC.